Sequencing of this TCR beta chain was carried out in a study of T cells in Graves' hyperthyroidism and ophthalmopathy. Notes on the study in general: Most clonotypes expanded in the thyroid (above 0.001) were also present in blood.

This clonotype has only a few counts. Antigen: not known. CDR1 and CDR2 (germline): SGHVS, FQNEAQ. The V end was cut by 2 bases, the J end by 8 bases, with 10 bases between. The CDR3 length is 13 residues. TCR beta CDR3 sequences were amplified from RNA transcripts. First-round RT-PCR targeting the TCR CDR3 was performed with the HTBI primer set. TCRdb re-called the multiplex PCR reads with MiXCR, one entry per CDR3 protein. This sample has hundreds of thousands of distinct CDR3 sequences, with roughly 15% found just once. The origin of this receptor is a woman in her 40s with Graves' ophthalmopathy. The chain carries TRBV7-8 and TRBJ1-3, with D unclear. The sample was blood. The chain's CDR3 is CASSLTGRDTIYF. The CDR3, as DNA: TGTGCCAGCAGCTTAACCGGGAGAGACACCATATATTTT.